The following is a T cell receptor (beta chain) sequence with its context. What it binds is not known. This sample was included in a study of CXCR4 blockade with PD-1 therapy in pancreatic cancer. No neoadjuvant therapy was given before resection to the patients supplying these archived tumor blocks. Germline V lookup: CDR1 MRHNA, CDR2 SNTAGT. This CDR3 contains 11 residues. J lost 7 bases, V lost 8 bases, and 1 base had no gene match. The protocol was immunoSEQ multiplex PCR, while the TCRdb copy is restricted to in-frame clones and leaves out a portion. The repertoire includes over 7,500 clones, roughly 50% of them detected once, and 5.5% to 8.5% sits in the top ten. General study findings and limits: Convergent selection by common tumor antigens was suggested by nucleotide rearrangement counts.

This receptor was identified in a human donor with pancreatic ductal adenocarcinoma. The V gene is TRBV6-4, the J gene TRBJ1-1; 10 bases line up with TRBD1. Sequencing was done on a sample of tumor tissue. The CDR3 coding sequence is TGTGCCAGCGGACAGGGGGTTGAAGCTTTCTTT. This encodes CASGQGVEAFF.